The source of this T cell receptor (beta chain) is a study of technical replicates of blood from a handful of donors. Produced via immunoSEQ multiplex PCR; TCRdb's table is partial and in-frame only. The data contain about 75,000 clones, approximately 97% of them singletons. The sequenced material came from T cells isolated from PBMCs. The sequence derives from a human donor in good health.

The DNA for the CDR3 is TGTGCCAGCAGTCTCCTGAGGGAGGACTACGAGCAGTACTTC. Protein product: CASSLLREDYEQYF. The genes are TRBV27 and TRBJ2-7; TRBD2 might be the D (6 bases). Germline V gene sequence: CDR1 MNHEY, CDR2 SMNVEV (reference sequence). This CDR3 comprises 14 residues. Deletions cut 5 bases from V and 3 bases from J, with 14 bases between.